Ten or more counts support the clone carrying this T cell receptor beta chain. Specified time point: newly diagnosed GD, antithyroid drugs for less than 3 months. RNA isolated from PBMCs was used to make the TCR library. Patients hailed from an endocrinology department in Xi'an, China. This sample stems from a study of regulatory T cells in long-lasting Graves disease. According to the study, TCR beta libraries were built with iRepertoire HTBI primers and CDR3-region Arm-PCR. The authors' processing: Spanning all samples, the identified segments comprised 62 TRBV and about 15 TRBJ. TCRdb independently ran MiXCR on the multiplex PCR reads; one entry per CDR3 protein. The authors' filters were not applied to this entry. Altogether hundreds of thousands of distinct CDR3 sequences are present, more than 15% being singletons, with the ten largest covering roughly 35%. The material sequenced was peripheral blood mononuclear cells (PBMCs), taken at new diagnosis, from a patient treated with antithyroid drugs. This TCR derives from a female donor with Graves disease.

CDR3 amino acids: CASSLANFGSGANVLTF. The CDR3 region has the DNA TGTGCCAGCAGCTTAGCGAATTTCGGATCCGGGGCCAACGTCCTGACTTTC. V gene TRBV7-9 combines with J gene TRBJ2-6; the D is unclear. Germline V gene lookup returns CDR1 SEHNR and CDR2 FQNEAQ (reference sequence). Trimming removed 0 bases at V and 4 bases at J, with 13 bases between. The CDR3 is 17 amino acids.